The 5 T cell receptor beta chains below were found in one sample sequenced in a study of blood T cell repertoires in COVID-19. Using immunoSEQ multiplex PCR, the repertoire was profiled, and TCRdb retains in-frame clones only, with some absent. The table lists approximately 96,000 clones, approximately 84% of them singletons. Sequenced sample: peripheral blood. Receptors originate from an elderly woman with acute or convalescent COVID-19.

This sequence joins TRBV12-3 or TRBV12-4 and TRBJ1-3, with D tentatively TRBD1 (5 bases). The CDR3 extends over 13 amino acids. V was pared by 6 bases and J by 8 bases, with 14 bases between. Here the CDR3 DNA reads TGTGCCAGCAGAACCGGGGGGTCGGACACCATATATTTT. This encodes CASRTGGSDTIYF.

This clone was observed once. Within the sample, other DNA sequences also encode this same CDR3. The J gene is TRBJ1-2, the V gene TRBV2, with TRBD1 identical over 10 bases. V lost 4 bases, J lost 8 bases, and 4 bases stayed unmatched. The CDR3 has 13 amino acids. The germline CDR1 and CDR2 sequences are SNHLY and FYNNEI. Written as DNA, the CDR3 is TGTGCCAGCAGTGGACAGGGGGCAGGGGGCTACACCTTC. It is translated as CASSGQGAGGYTF.

This rearrangement joins TRBV7-8 to TRBJ1-2; 9 nucleotides line up with TRBD1. The germline gives CDR1 SGHVS, CDR2 FQNEAQ. V shed 1 base and J 8 bases; nucleotides not matched to a gene: 2. The CDR3 runs 13 residues. The CDR3 DNA reads as TGTGCCAGCAGCTTAGGAACAGGGGGCGGCTACACCTTC. It encodes CASSLGTGGGYTF.

V gene TRBV6-5 combines with J gene TRBJ2-7; a weak D match, TRBD1 (5 bases). V was trimmed by 2 bases and J by 4 bases, leaving 12 bases between them. This CDR3 is built from 14 residues. Germline CDR1 reads MNHEY; CDR2 reads SVGAGI. The CDR3 reads CASSYAAGRYEQYF. The CDR3 bases are TGTGCCAGCAGTTACGCGGCAGGGCGGTACGAGCAGTACTTC.

This chain joins TRBV6-1 and TRBJ2-2; 9 bases match TRBD2. The CDR3 runs to 15 residues. The J segment lost 5 bases and the V segment lost 2 bases, leaving 3 bases of the junction unmatched. Germline CDR1 is MNHNS and CDR2 is SASEGT. CDR3 bases: TGTGCCAGCAGTGAAAGCGGGGGGCTAACCGGGGAGCTGTTTTTT. This codes for CASSESGGLTGELFF.